The clone carrying this T cell receptor beta chain was observed many times. Its matching antigen is unknown. This entry comes from a study of blood T cells in healthy people across ages. Per the germline V gene, CDR1 is SGHVS and CDR2 is FQNEAQ. The ends lost 3 bases at V and 5 bases at J; junction bases unmatched: 6. The CDR3 consists of 15 residues. No fewer than 5.5 micrograms of total RNA were isolated from every sample. Study-level points and caveats: Age brought a roughly linear fall in TCR beta diversity measured per million T cells. Estimated diversity, derived from one million T cells, was regarded as an underestimate.

For the second PCR, which ran for 7 to 11 cycles, a sample-barcoded 5' primer and a J-beta primer mix were used. TCRdb fed the 5' RACE reads into MiXCR, producing one record per CDR3 protein. The data hold 600,000 or so distinct CDR3 sequences, with 25% to 35% observed a single time. This TCR came from an elderly woman in good health. The chain joins TRBV7-8 to TRBJ2-1, with TRBD2 matching 8 bases. The sequencing input was blood. CDR3 sequence: CASSFVRGGHNEQFF. In nucleotides, the CDR3 is TGTGCCAGCAGCTTTGTCCGGGGGGGACACAATGAGCAGTTCTTC.